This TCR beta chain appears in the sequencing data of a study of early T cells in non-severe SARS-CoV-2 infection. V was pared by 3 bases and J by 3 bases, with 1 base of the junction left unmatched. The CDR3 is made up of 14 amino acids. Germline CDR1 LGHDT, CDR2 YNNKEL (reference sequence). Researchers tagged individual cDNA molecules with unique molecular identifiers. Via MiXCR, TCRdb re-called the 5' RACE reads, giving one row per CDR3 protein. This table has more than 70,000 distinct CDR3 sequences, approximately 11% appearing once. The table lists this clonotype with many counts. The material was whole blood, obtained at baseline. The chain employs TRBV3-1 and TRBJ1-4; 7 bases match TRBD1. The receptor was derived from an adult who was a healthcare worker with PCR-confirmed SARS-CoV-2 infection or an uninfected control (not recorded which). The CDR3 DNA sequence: TGTGCCAGCAGCCACGGACAGGCTAATGAAAAACTGTTTTTT. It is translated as CASSHGQANEKLFF. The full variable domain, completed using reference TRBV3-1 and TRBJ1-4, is DTAVSQTPKYLVTQMGNDKSIKCEQNLGHDTMYWYKQDSKKFLKIMFSYNNKELIINETVPNRFSPKSPDKAHLNLHINSLELGDSAVYFCASSHGQANEKLFFGSGTQLSVL.